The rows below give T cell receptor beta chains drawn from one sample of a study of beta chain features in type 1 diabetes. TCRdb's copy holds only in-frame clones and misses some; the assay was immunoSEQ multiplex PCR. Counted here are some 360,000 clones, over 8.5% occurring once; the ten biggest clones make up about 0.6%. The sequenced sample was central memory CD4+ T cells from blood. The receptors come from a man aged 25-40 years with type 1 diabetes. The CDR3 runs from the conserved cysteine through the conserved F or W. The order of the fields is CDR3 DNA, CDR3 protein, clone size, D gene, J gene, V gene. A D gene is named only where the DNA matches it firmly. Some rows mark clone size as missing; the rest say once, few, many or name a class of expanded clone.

CDR3 DNA: TGTGCCAGCAGTGAAATGGGAGCTGGAAACACCATATATTTT; CDR3 protein: CASSEMGAGNTIYF; clone size: many; D gene: .; J gene: TRBJ1-3; V gene: TRBV2
CDR3 DNA: TGTGCCAGCAGCCCCCGGACTAGCGGCACAGATACGCAGTATTTT; CDR3 protein: CASSPRTSGTDTQYF; clone size: .; D gene: TRBD2; J gene: TRBJ2-3; V gene: TRBV5-6
CDR3 DNA: TGTGCCAGCAGCTTAGCTAGCGGGACTCTCAATGAGCAGTTCTTC; CDR3 protein: CASSLASGTLNEQFF; clone size: .; D gene: TRBD2; J gene: TRBJ2-1; V gene: TRBV7-8
CDR3 DNA: TGTGCCAGCACCCGGTTTGCCGGGCTAAACAATGAGCAGTTCTTC; CDR3 protein: CASTRFAGLNNEQFF; clone size: .; D gene: .; J gene: TRBJ2-1; V gene: TRBV6-6
CDR3 DNA: TGTGCCAGCAGTTTACCGGGACGAGGGAACACTGAAGCTTTCTTT; CDR3 protein: CASSLPGRGNTEAFF; clone size: few; D gene: .; J gene: TRBJ1-1; V gene: TRBV27
CDR3 DNA: TGTGCCAGCACGAGGGACAGGCTTAAAACGAATTCACCCCTCCACTTT; CDR3 protein: CASTRDRLKTNSPLHF; clone size: few; D gene: TRBD1; J gene: TRBJ1-6; V gene: TRBV2
CDR3 DNA: TGTGCCAGCAGCTTAGAGCCCGCCAATAGCAATCAGCCCCAGCATTTT; CDR3 protein: CASSLEPANSNQPQHF; clone size: few; D gene: .; J gene: TRBJ1-5; V gene: TRBV7-6
CDR3 DNA: TGTGCCAGCAGTGAACAGCTATTAAACTCTGGGGCCAACGTCCTGACTTTC; CDR3 protein: CASSEQLLNSGANVLTF; clone size: many; D gene: .; J gene: TRBJ2-6; V gene: TRBV2
CDR3 DNA: TGTGCCAGCAGACGGGGGAGCTCCTACAATGAGCAGTTCTTC; CDR3 protein: CASRRGSSYNEQFF; clone size: few; D gene: .; J gene: TRBJ2-1; V gene: TRBV6-5
CDR3 DNA: TGTGCCACCATTTACGGGAACACTGAAGCTTTCTTT; CDR3 protein: CATIYGNTEAFF; clone size: .; D gene: .; J gene: TRBJ1-1; V gene: TRBV28
CDR3 DNA: TGTGCCAGCGAAACAGGGCAGACCTACGAGCAGTACTTC; CDR3 protein: CASETGQTYEQYF; clone size: .; D gene: .; J gene: TRBJ2-7; V gene: TRBV6-1
CDR3 DNA: TGTGCCAGCAGTTTTGGCCCTGTGGATTCACCCCTCCACTTT; CDR3 protein: CASSFGPVDSPLHF; clone size: .; D gene: .; J gene: TRBJ1-6; V gene: TRBV6-6
CDR3 DNA: TGCGCCAGCAGCTACACCGCCCTCAGGAGCTCCTACAATGAGCAGTTCTTC; CDR3 protein: CASSYTALRSSYNEQFF; clone size: few; D gene: .; J gene: TRBJ2-1; V gene: TRBV5-1
CDR3 DNA: TGTGCCAGCAGTGAAGAGTCGGGAAATCAGCCCCAGCATTTT; CDR3 protein: CASSEESGNQPQHF; clone size: few; D gene: .; J gene: TRBJ1-5; V gene: TRBV2
CDR3 DNA: TGTGCCAGCAGGCGCCAGGATAGCAATCAGCCCCAGCATTTT; CDR3 protein: CASRRQDSNQPQHF; clone size: .; D gene: .; J gene: TRBJ1-5; V gene: TRBV27
CDR3 DNA: TGTGCCAGCAGTGGAAACCAAGAGACCCAGTACTTC; CDR3 protein: CASSGNQETQYF; clone size: few; D gene: .; J gene: TRBJ2-5; V gene: TRBV2
CDR3 DNA: TGTGCCAGTACCCCGCGACAGCGGGCGAACACCGGGGAGCTGTTTTTT; CDR3 protein: CASTPRQRANTGELFF; clone size: few; D gene: .; J gene: TRBJ2-2; V gene: TRBV19
CDR3 DNA: TGTGCCAGCTCATCTCAAGGATGGAGGCGGCGTAACACCGGGGAGCTGTTTTTT; CDR3 protein: CASSSQGWRRRNTGELFF; clone size: .; D gene: .; J gene: TRBJ2-2; V gene: TRBV18
CDR3 DNA: TGTGCCAGCAGTGGACTAGGACGTGTGCCTGAGCAGTTCTTC; CDR3 protein: CASSGLGRVPEQFF; clone size: few; D gene: TRBD2; J gene: TRBJ2-1; V gene: TRBV27
CDR3 DNA: TGTGCCAGCAGCTTAGGCCCAGATAGTTACGAGCAGTACTTC; CDR3 protein: CASSLGPDSYEQYF; clone size: few; D gene: .; J gene: TRBJ2-7; V gene: TRBV7-2
CDR3 DNA: TGTGCCAGCAGCCCGGGGACATCTAATAGCAATCAGCCCCAGCATTTT; CDR3 protein: CASSPGTSNSNQPQHF; clone size: few; D gene: .; J gene: TRBJ1-5; V gene: TRBV28
CDR3 DNA: TGTGCCAGCAGCTTCGGGCGGCCGGAGCTGTTTTTT; CDR3 protein: CASSFGRPELFF; clone size: few; D gene: .; J gene: TRBJ2-2; V gene: TRBV7-9
CDR3 DNA: TGTGCCTGGGCCGGGACAGGGGGCGCCCAGAATGGCTACACCTTC; CDR3 protein: CAWAGTGGAQNGYTF; clone size: few; D gene: TRBD1; J gene: TRBJ1-2; V gene: TRBV30
CDR3 DNA: TGTGCCAGCAGGCCCGATGGGGGTTGGTATGAAGCTTTCTTT; CDR3 protein: CASRPDGGWYEAFF; clone size: .; D gene: .; J gene: TRBJ1-1; V gene: TRBV7-9
CDR3 DNA: TGTGCCAGCAGCGCGATCCCGGGACTAGCGGGGAGCACAGATACGCAGTATTTT; CDR3 protein: CASSAIPGLAGSTDTQYF; clone size: few; D gene: TRBD2; J gene: TRBJ2-3; V gene: TRBV9
CDR3 DNA: TGTGCCAGCAGTGTGGAGGACAGCTCCTACAATGAGCAGTTCTTC; CDR3 protein: CASSVEDSSYNEQFF; clone size: many; D gene: .; J gene: TRBJ2-1; V gene: TRBV6-4
CDR3 DNA: TGTGCCAGTAGTTGGGGGACACAAAGCAATCAGCCCCAGCATTTT; CDR3 protein: CASSWGTQSNQPQHF; clone size: few; D gene: .; J gene: TRBJ1-5; V gene: TRBV19
CDR3 DNA: TGTGCCAGCAGTCCCCCGGGACTAGCGGGAGGGAAGACGCAGTATTTT; CDR3 protein: CASSPPGLAGGKTQYF; clone size: .; D gene: TRBD2; J gene: TRBJ2-3; V gene: TRBV27
CDR3 DNA: TGCGCCAGCAGTAGGGGGGAGAGGAGCAATCAGCCCCAGCATTTT; CDR3 protein: CASSRGERSNQPQHF; clone size: .; D gene: .; J gene: TRBJ1-5; V gene: TRBV5-1
CDR3 DNA: TGCGCCAGCAGCCACCTTTTAAGAAGGACTAGGCAAGAGACCCAGTACTTC; CDR3 protein: CASSHLLRRTRQETQYF; clone size: many; D gene: TRBD2; J gene: TRBJ2-5; V gene: TRBV4-1
CDR3 DNA: TGTGCCACCCGGGACGGAGGTTCCAAAAACATTCAGTACTTC; CDR3 protein: CATRDGGSKNIQYF; clone size: few; D gene: .; J gene: TRBJ2-4; V gene: TRBV19
CDR3 DNA: TGCGCCAGCAGCTTTAGCGGGAGGGCTGGAGACGAGCAGTACTTC; CDR3 protein: CASSFSGRAGDEQYF; clone size: .; D gene: TRBD2; J gene: TRBJ2-7; V gene: TRBV5-1
CDR3 DNA: TGTGCCAGCAGCTTAGTATTAGCGGGCACGGACGAGCAGTACTTC; CDR3 protein: CASSLVLAGTDEQYF; clone size: many; D gene: TRBD2; J gene: TRBJ2-7; V gene: TRBV7-9
CDR3 DNA: TGCAGCGTTGTGCAGACTGGAAACACCATATATTTT; CDR3 protein: CSVVQTGNTIYF; clone size: .; D gene: .; J gene: TRBJ1-3; V gene: TRBV29-1
CDR3 DNA: TGTGCCAGCAGCTTGAAGGCGGGAGGCTCCTACGAGCAGTACTTC; CDR3 protein: CASSLKAGGSYEQYF; clone size: few; D gene: TRBD2; J gene: TRBJ2-7; V gene: TRBV5-4
CDR3 DNA: TGTGCCAGCAGCTTAGATGCAGGCAGCTATGGCTACACCTTC; CDR3 protein: CASSLDAGSYGYTF; clone size: few; D gene: .; J gene: TRBJ1-2; V gene: TRBV13
CDR3 DNA: TGCGCCAGCAGTTCTGGGGACGAGCAGTACTTC; CDR3 protein: CASSSGDEQYF; clone size: few; D gene: .; J gene: TRBJ2-7; V gene: TRBV5-1
CDR3 DNA: TGTGCCAGCAGGCCCCTGGGGGGCCCAAGTTCTAATGAGCAGTTCTTC; CDR3 protein: CASRPLGGPSSNEQFF; clone size: many; D gene: .; J gene: TRBJ2-1; V gene: TRBV27
CDR3 DNA: TGTGCCAGCAGCCTGGTGGGTAGCGGGAGTCGTGAGCAGTTCTTC; CDR3 protein: CASSLVGSGSREQFF; clone size: .; D gene: TRBD2; J gene: TRBJ2-1; V gene: TRBV7-8
CDR3 DNA: TGTGCCAGCAGCTACCCCCCGGGACCCTACACCGGGGAGCTGTTTTTT; CDR3 protein: CASSYPPGPYTGELFF; clone size: few; D gene: .; J gene: TRBJ2-2; V gene: TRBV7-9
CDR3 DNA: TGTGCCAGCAGCCTAATACAGGGTTCTCTCGCCGGGGAGCTGTTTTTT; CDR3 protein: CASSLIQGSLAGELFF; clone size: .; D gene: .; J gene: TRBJ2-2; V gene: TRBV14
CDR3 DNA: TGTGCCAGCAGTCAGGCGGGACTAGCGGACGAGCAGTACTTC; CDR3 protein: CASSQAGLADEQYF; clone size: .; D gene: TRBD2; J gene: TRBJ2-7; V gene: TRBV6-5
CDR3 DNA: TGTGCCAGCAGTTTACGGACAGGGTGGAACGAGCAGTACTTC; CDR3 protein: CASSLRTGWNEQYF; clone size: .; D gene: TRBD1; J gene: TRBJ2-7; V gene: TRBV27
CDR3 DNA: TGTGCCAGCAGCCCAGGGACCGATCAGCCCCAGCATTTT; CDR3 protein: CASSPGTDQPQHF; clone size: few; D gene: .; J gene: TRBJ1-5; V gene: TRBV7-6
CDR3 DNA: TGCGCCAGCGGACAGGGATACGAGCAGTACTTC; CDR3 protein: CASGQGYEQYF; clone size: .; D gene: TRBD1; J gene: TRBJ2-7; V gene: TRBV5-1
CDR3 DNA: TGTGCCAGCAGCTCCACGCCTAGCGGGCGGGGAGAGACCCAGTACTTC; CDR3 protein: CASSSTPSGRGETQYF; clone size: few; D gene: TRBD2; J gene: TRBJ2-5; V gene: TRBV7-9
CDR3 DNA: TGCGCCAGCATTAGACTAGCGGGAGGGCCAGAGACCCAGTACTTC; CDR3 protein: CASIRLAGGPETQYF; clone size: few; D gene: TRBD2; J gene: TRBJ2-5; V gene: TRBV5-1
CDR3 DNA: TGTGCCGGCAAGGGGAGCTACAATGAGCAGTTCTTC; CDR3 protein: CAGKGSYNEQFF; clone size: .; D gene: .; J gene: TRBJ2-1; V gene: TRBV28
CDR3 DNA: TGTGCCATCAGTGATGAAGGACTAGGCCACAATGAGCAGTTCTTC; CDR3 protein: CAISDEGLGHNEQFF; clone size: many; D gene: TRBD2; J gene: TRBJ2-1; V gene: TRBV10-3
CDR3 DNA: TGCGCCAGCAACCCGGGAGAGCCGGGCAATGAGCAGTTCTTC; CDR3 protein: CASNPGEPGNEQFF; clone size: .; D gene: .; J gene: TRBJ2-1; V gene: TRBV5-1
CDR3 DNA: TGTGCCAGCAGTTACTCCCCGGGACAGGGATATGGCTACACCTTC; CDR3 protein: CASSYSPGQGYGYTF; clone size: few; D gene: TRBD1; J gene: TRBJ1-2; V gene: TRBV6-6
CDR3 DNA: TGTGCCAGCAGTGAATCCGGACAGGGGGCTAATGAGCAGTTCTTC; CDR3 protein: CASSESGQGANEQFF; clone size: .; D gene: TRBD1; J gene: TRBJ2-1; V gene: TRBV25-1
CDR3 DNA: TGTGCCAGCAGCCCAGGACTAGCGGGAGGGCGCACAGATACGCAGTATTTT; CDR3 protein: CASSPGLAGGRTDTQYF; clone size: .; D gene: TRBD2; J gene: TRBJ2-3; V gene: TRBV7-8
CDR3 DNA: TGCGCCAGCAGCCAAGTCGCTAGCAACAATGAGCAGTTCTTC; CDR3 protein: CASSQVASNNEQFF; clone size: .; D gene: .; J gene: TRBJ2-1; V gene: TRBV5-1
CDR3 DNA: TGTGCCACCAGCAGAGTTTGGAGTAGCACAGATACGCAGTATTTT; CDR3 protein: CATSRVWSSTDTQYF; clone size: .; D gene: .; J gene: TRBJ2-3; V gene: TRBV15
CDR3 DNA: TGCAGCGTTGCAAACGACAGCCCCTACAATGAGCAGTTCTTC; CDR3 protein: CSVANDSPYNEQFF; clone size: .; D gene: .; J gene: TRBJ2-1; V gene: TRBV29-1
CDR3 DNA: TGTGCCAGCAGCTTAAATGCCCGGGAGACCTACAATGAGCAGTTCTTC; CDR3 protein: CASSLNARETYNEQFF; clone size: .; D gene: .; J gene: TRBJ2-1; V gene: TRBV7-3
CDR3 DNA: TGTGCCAGCAGCAACGGACAGTACAATGAGCAGTTCTTC; CDR3 protein: CASSNGQYNEQFF; clone size: .; D gene: .; J gene: TRBJ2-1; V gene: TRBV11-2
CDR3 DNA: TGTGCCAGCAGCCCGGCGGGCGCGGGAGCAGAGACCCAGTACTTC; CDR3 protein: CASSPAGAGAETQYF; clone size: many; D gene: TRBD2; J gene: TRBJ2-5; V gene: TRBV5-4
CDR3 DNA: TGTGCCTGGAGTGTACCCGGGACAGGGTACGGCCAGCCCCAGCATTTT; CDR3 protein: CAWSVPGTGYGQPQHF; clone size: .; D gene: TRBD1; J gene: TRBJ1-5; V gene: TRBV30